This TCR beta chain is from a study of shared clonotypes between healthy human individuals (dated by TCRdb to about 2020). For the study in its entirety: The cohort comprised a couple of women and a few men aged 18 to 49 years. For each donor, CD4 naive and CD4 memory were each run on three plates, CD8 naive on two plates, and CD8 memory on one plate. Each donor's leukapheresis produced roughly between about 0.9 and 9.5 billion PBMCs. To increase sequencing depth and limit assay-specific biases, TCR repertoire library preparation and sequencing were carried out by different laboratories using diverse techniques. The study deeply sequenced blood TCR repertoires of five healthy adults to estimate repertoire size and the extent of clonotype sharing between individuals.

Worth noting for this clone: Its antigen remains undetermined. Per-base quality was not reported, and no clone a single base away is much larger than it.

Using the deep immunoSEQ assay, TCR CDR3 regions were amplified from genomic DNA by multiplex PCR. For each cell subset, the extracted genomic DNA was distributed evenly across all wells of several immunoSEQ 96-well plates, and each plate served as one replicate. For sorted subsets, about 220 ng of genomic DNA, equivalent to 30,000 or so T cell genomes, went into each replicate PCR. Purified libraries were quantified with a Qubit 3.0 fluorometer, sized on a Bioanalyzer 2100, and re-quantified with the KAPA Library Quantification kit. Every immunoSEQ 96-well plate was sequenced on a dedicated single-read 150-cycle Illumina NextSeq 550 flow cell. The original pipeline was this. Because the immunoSEQ output included only junctional sequences and no quality scores, the filtering could not be the same as the filtering used for full-length reads. To assign V/J genes and CDR3, sequences were annotated against IMGT germline references using PyIR, a Python wrapper for IgBLAST v1.9. Reads were removed for weak V/J assignments (E-value above 1e-6), missing CDR3, stop codons, out-of-frame junctions, or ambiguous translated residues. A V3J clonotype was defined by an identical inferred V gene, J gene, and CDR3 amino acid sequence. Percentage overlap between repertoires was calculated by dividing the number of shared unique clonotypes by the size of the smaller repertoire. RTK rarefaction, the Chao1 estimator, and Recon v2.1 estimates of unobserved clonotypes were used to assess repertoire richness. For all TCRbeta clonotypes obtained by the gDNA method from several donors, generation probabilities were computed with OLGA. Here the immuneACCESS table is served through TCRdb, limited to in-frame sequences with V and J called. Missing clones are a known gap in these copies; in checked studies unresolved V genes cover under half, and the rest lacks a known reason. V and J calls plus clone size are reproduced from that table; the DNA served to infer D and trimming. The sample table records over 950,000 clones; 60% to 80% of these occur just once. Of the sample, 0.7% to 0.95% falls within the top ten clones.

The CDR3 runs 17 amino acids, cysteine and phenylalanine included. The DNA shown is the 51-base CDR3, in frame from base 1. In the germline V gene, CDR1 corresponds to SGHRS and CDR2 to YFSETQ. V lost 0 bases and J lost 0 bases; the stretch between them is 12 bases long. Donors were healthy HIV-negative adults with no recently reported acute infections or vaccinations. Every donor was a Caucasian adult living in Nashville, Tennessee, USA. CD4+ T cells were enriched through magnetic negative selection, after which naive cells were positively selected on CD45RA and the remaining negative fraction served as the memory subset. After blood collection by leukapheresis, PBMCs were isolated using Ficoll-Histopaque density gradient centrifugation and then cryopreserved in the vapor phase of liquid nitrogen. Analytical flow cytometry was used to check the purity and quantity of every magnetically sorted T cell population. From each sorted fraction, genomic DNA was isolated and quantified by UV absorbance on a Nanodrop 2000c.

Study-level results and caveats: Naive subsets generally had larger estimated clonotype richness than memory subsets did. Based on pairwise subsampling, the degree of clonotype sharing among donors was expected to be affected by sequencing depth. Sampling was restricted to blood, and TCR repertoires in tissue are likely to differ from TCR repertoires in blood. Clonotypes shared by all four sorted-subset donors showed higher generation probabilities than non-shared clonotypes. Rarefaction of sorted-subset datasets indicated incomplete sequencing despite the large sequencing depth. About 4.5% of naive CD4, 3.5% of naive CD8, approximately 2.2% of memory CD4, and 0.4% of memory CD8 clonotypes were shared across several donors. The small number of donors limited the genetic and exposure-history diversity represented.

This receptor chain uses TRBV5-1 and TRBJ1-4; the D segment could be TRBD1, given 5 matching bases. Sequences were obtained from memory CD4+ T cells from PBMCs. Read against the paper, the sample's cell subset or site label means: CD45RA-negative fraction. This receptor was identified in a young man in good health. Some clones in this sample may be carry-over from other donors' samples. The sequenced DNA is TGCGCCAGCAGCTTGGGGGGACCGATGACAACTAATGAAAAACTGTTTTTT. The encoded protein is CASSLGGPMTTNEKLFF.